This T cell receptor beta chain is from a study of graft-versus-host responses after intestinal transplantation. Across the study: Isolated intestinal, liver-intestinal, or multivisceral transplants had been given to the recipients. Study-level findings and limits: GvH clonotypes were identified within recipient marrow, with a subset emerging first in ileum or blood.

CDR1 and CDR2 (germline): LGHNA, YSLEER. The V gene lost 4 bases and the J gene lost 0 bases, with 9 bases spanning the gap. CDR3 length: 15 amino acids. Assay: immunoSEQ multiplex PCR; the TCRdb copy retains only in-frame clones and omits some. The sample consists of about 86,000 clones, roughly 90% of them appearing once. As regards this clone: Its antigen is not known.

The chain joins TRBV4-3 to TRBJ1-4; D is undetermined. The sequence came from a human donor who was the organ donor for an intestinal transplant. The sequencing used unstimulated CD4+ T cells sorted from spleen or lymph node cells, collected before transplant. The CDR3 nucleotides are TGCGCCAGCAGCCCTCCGGGAGCAACTAATGAAAAACTGTTTTTT. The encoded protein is CASSPPGATNEKLFF.